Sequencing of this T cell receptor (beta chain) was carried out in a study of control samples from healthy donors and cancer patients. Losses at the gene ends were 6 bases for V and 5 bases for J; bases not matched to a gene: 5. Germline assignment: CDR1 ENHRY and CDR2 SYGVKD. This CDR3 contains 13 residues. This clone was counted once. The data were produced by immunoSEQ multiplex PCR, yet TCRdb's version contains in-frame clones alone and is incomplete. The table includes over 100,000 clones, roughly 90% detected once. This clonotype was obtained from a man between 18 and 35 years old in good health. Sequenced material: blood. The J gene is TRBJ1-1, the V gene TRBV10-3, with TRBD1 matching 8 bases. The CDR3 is CAIRGQGITEAFF. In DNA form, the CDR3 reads TGTGCCATCAGAGGACAGGGAATAACTGAAGCTTTCTTT.